A selection of T cell receptor beta chains follows, all from one sample in a study of blood T cells in healthy people across ages. TCRdb independently ran MiXCR on the 5' RACE reads; one entry per CDR3 protein. The table includes 1 million or so distinct CDR3 sequences, less than 25% detected once. These sequences were also reported in another study, on T cells of mothers and their children.

Material for sequencing was blood. The receptors originated from a girl aged 2 to 9 in good health. Both conserved end residues are part of each CDR3. D genes are given only for firm matches. Size is stated for part of the rows, as once, few or many counts, or as a class when the clone is expanded.

CDR3 protein: CAISEGESNQPQHF
CDR3 DNA: TGTGCCATCAGTGAAGGGGAGAGCAATCAGCCCCAGCATTTT
D gene: .
CDR3 length: 14
clone size: .
V gene: TRBV10-3
J gene: TRBJ1-5

CDR3 protein: CASSWGRGSMAVRAEAFF
CDR3 DNA: TGTGCCAGCAGCTGGGGAAGGGGGTCAATGGCTGTTCGCGCTGAAGCTTTCTTT
D gene: .
CDR3 length: 18
clone size: few
V gene: TRBV7-9
J gene: TRBJ1-1

CDR3 protein: CASSPLRGRGYEQFF
CDR3 DNA: TGCGCCAGCAGCCCCCTAAGAGGGAGAGGCTATGAGCAGTTCTTC
D gene: .
CDR3 length: 15
clone size: .
V gene: TRBV5-1
J gene: TRBJ2-1

CDR3 protein: CASSQLLSAEQYF
CDR3 DNA: TGTGCCAGCAGCCAACTACTCTCAGCCGAGCAGTACTTC
D gene: .
CDR3 length: 13
clone size: few
V gene: TRBV7-9
J gene: TRBJ2-7

CDR3 protein: CSVGYEKLFF
CDR3 DNA: TGCAGCGTTGGGTATGAAAAACTGTTTTTT
D gene: .
CDR3 length: 10
clone size: few
V gene: TRBV29-1
J gene: TRBJ1-4

CDR3 protein: CATSSATGIGYTF
CDR3 DNA: TGTGCCACCAGCTCAGCGACAGGGATTGGCTACACCTTC
D gene: TRBD1
CDR3 length: 13
clone size: few
V gene: TRBV24-1
J gene: TRBJ1-2

CDR3 protein: CASSVGAMVHNEQFF
CDR3 DNA: TGTGCCAGCAGCGTAGGGGCCATGGTCCACAATGAGCAGTTCTTC
D gene: .
CDR3 length: 15
clone size: .
V gene: TRBV9
J gene: TRBJ2-1

CDR3 protein: CASSQPLHMASGTDTQYF
CDR3 DNA: TGCGCCAGCAGCCAACCCCTTCATATGGCTAGCGGCACAGATACGCAGTATTTT
D gene: .
CDR3 length: 18
clone size: .
V gene: TRBV4-1
J gene: TRBJ2-3

CDR3 protein: CASSSQSTGTLYEQYF
CDR3 DNA: TGTGCCAGCAGTTCTCAATCAACAGGTACCCTCTACGAGCAGTACTTC
D gene: .
CDR3 length: 16
clone size: .
V gene: TRBV6-2/TRBV6-3
J gene: TRBJ2-7

CDR3 protein: CASSYFETQYF
CDR3 DNA: TGTGCCAGCAGTTACTTCGAGACCCAGTACTTC
D gene: .
CDR3 length: 11
clone size: few
V gene: TRBV6-5
J gene: TRBJ2-5

CDR3 protein: CASSPRTGWDTEAFF
CDR3 DNA: TGTGCCAGCAGCCCCAGGACAGGGTGGGACACTGAAGCTTTCTTT
D gene: TRBD1
CDR3 length: 15
clone size: few
V gene: TRBV2
J gene: TRBJ1-1

CDR3 protein: CASSPNRGLNEKLFF
CDR3 DNA: TGTGCCAGCAGCCCAAACAGGGGGCTTAATGAAAAACTGTTTTTT
D gene: TRBD1
CDR3 length: 15
clone size: few
V gene: TRBV16
J gene: TRBJ1-4

CDR3 protein: CASSRGQNTGELFF
CDR3 DNA: TGTGCCAGCAGCCGGGGACAGAACACCGGGGAGCTGTTTTTT
D gene: .
CDR3 length: 14
clone size: .
V gene: TRBV7-9
J gene: TRBJ2-2

CDR3 protein: CASRLGLAGVDEQYF
CDR3 DNA: TGTGCCAGCAGGCTCGGACTAGCGGGGGTAGATGAGCAGTACTTC
D gene: TRBD2
CDR3 length: 15
clone size: few
V gene: TRBV6-1
J gene: TRBJ2-5

CDR3 protein: CASSQEFSVSNYGYTF
CDR3 DNA: TGTGCCAGCAGCCAAGAATTCTCCGTCTCCAATTATGGCTACACCTTC
D gene: .
CDR3 length: 16
clone size: few
V gene: TRBV3-1
J gene: TRBJ1-2

CDR3 protein: CASSQVFTSGANEQFF
CDR3 DNA: TGCGCCAGCAGCCAAGTTTTTACTAGCGGGGCAAATGAGCAGTTCTTC
D gene: TRBD2
CDR3 length: 16
clone size: .
V gene: TRBV4-1
J gene: TRBJ2-1

CDR3 protein: CASSLGLAGFTETQYF
CDR3 DNA: TGTGCCAGCAGCCTAGGACTAGCGGGGTTCACAGAGACCCAGTACTTC
D gene: TRBD2
CDR3 length: 16
clone size: few
V gene: TRBV9
J gene: TRBJ2-5

CDR3 protein: CASSQVGSRDTQYF
CDR3 DNA: TGTGCCAGCAGCCAAGTCGGTTCGAGGGATACGCAGTATTTT
D gene: .
CDR3 length: 14
clone size: .
V gene: TRBV3-1
J gene: TRBJ2-3

CDR3 protein: CASSSGITYEQYF
CDR3 DNA: TGTGCCAGCAGCTCCGGGATAACCTACGAGCAGTACTTC
D gene: .
CDR3 length: 13
clone size: few
V gene: TRBV7-9
J gene: TRBJ2-7

CDR3 protein: CASSDRTAGTVPYNEQFF
CDR3 DNA: TGCGCCAGCAGCGACAGGACTGCCGGGACTGTCCCCTACAATGAGCAGTTCTTC
D gene: .
CDR3 length: 18
clone size: .
V gene: TRBV4-1
J gene: TRBJ2-1

CDR3 protein: CASSPSGGPSYEQYF
CDR3 DNA: TGTGCCAGCAGCCCGAGCGGGGGGCCTTCCTACGAGCAGTACTTC
D gene: TRBD2
CDR3 length: 15
clone size: many
V gene: TRBV12-3/TRBV12-4
J gene: TRBJ2-7

CDR3 protein: CASSLPGTGYTF
CDR3 DNA: TGTGCCAGCAGCTTACCCGGCACTGGCTACACCTTC
D gene: .
CDR3 length: 12
clone size: .
V gene: TRBV7-8
J gene: TRBJ1-2

CDR3 protein: CASSDTKYMNTEAFF
CDR3 DNA: TGTGCCAGCAGCGACACCAAGTACATGAACACTGAAGCTTTCTTT
D gene: .
CDR3 length: 15
clone size: .
V gene: TRBV7-8
J gene: TRBJ1-1

CDR3 protein: CASTAGLGNTIYF
CDR3 DNA: TGTGCTAGCACGGCAGGTCTCGGAAACACCATATATTTT
D gene: .
CDR3 length: 13
clone size: .
V gene: TRBV7-7
J gene: TRBJ1-3

CDR3 protein: CASSPRGRGDEKLFF
CDR3 DNA: TGTGCCAGCAGCCCCCGGGGGAGGGGTGATGAAAAACTGTTTTTT
D gene: .
CDR3 length: 15
clone size: many
V gene: TRBV7-6
J gene: TRBJ1-4

CDR3 protein: CASSYSKHLMNTEAFF
CDR3 DNA: TGTGCCAGCAGTTACTCGAAACACCTTATGAACACTGAAGCTTTCTTT
D gene: .
CDR3 length: 16
clone size: few
V gene: TRBV6-5
J gene: TRBJ1-1

CDR3 protein: CSARPGTGGDYEQYF
CDR3 DNA: TGCAGTGCTAGACCTGGGACAGGGGGCGATTACGAGCAGTACTTC
D gene: TRBD1
CDR3 length: 15
clone size: few
V gene: TRBV20-1
J gene: TRBJ2-7

CDR3 protein: CASSLGRGQGMNTEAFF
CDR3 DNA: TGTGCCAGCAGCTTAGGCAGGGGCCAAGGGATGAACACTGAAGCTTTCTTT
D gene: .
CDR3 length: 17
clone size: .
V gene: TRBV7-9
J gene: TRBJ1-1

CDR3 protein: CAKNQPQHF
CDR3 DNA: TGTGCCAAGAATCAGCCCCAGCATTTT
D gene: .
CDR3 length: 9
clone size: .
V gene: TRBV2
J gene: TRBJ1-5

CDR3 protein: CSAFPGTSGETQYF
CDR3 DNA: TGCAGTGCCTTTCCCGGGACTAGCGGGGAGACCCAGTACTTC
D gene: TRBD2
CDR3 length: 14
clone size: .
V gene: TRBV20-1
J gene: TRBJ2-5

CDR3 protein: CASSWDTKTDTQYF
CDR3 DNA: TGTGCCAGCAGTTGGGACACCAAGACAGATACGCAGTATTTT
D gene: .
CDR3 length: 14
clone size: .
V gene: TRBV28
J gene: TRBJ2-3

CDR3 protein: CASSLFSGGSNEKLFF
CDR3 DNA: TGTGCCAGCAGTTTGTTCTCCGGGGGTTCTAATGAAAAACTGTTTTTT
D gene: .
CDR3 length: 16
clone size: .
V gene: TRBV12-3/TRBV12-4
J gene: TRBJ1-4

CDR3 protein: CASSLYGLGPYEQYF
CDR3 DNA: TGTGCCAGCAGCTTGTACGGTTTGGGGCCCTACGAGCAGTACTTC
D gene: .
CDR3 length: 15
clone size: few
V gene: TRBV7-2
J gene: TRBJ2-7

CDR3 protein: CSARDIGEREVREQYF
CDR3 DNA: TGCAGTGCTCGGGACATAGGGGAGCGGGAGGTGCGTGAGCAGTACTTC
D gene: TRBD2
CDR3 length: 16
clone size: few
V gene: TRBV20-1
J gene: TRBJ2-7

CDR3 protein: CASSLRIAGNIQYF
CDR3 DNA: TGTGCCAGCAGCTTAAGAATAGCGGGAAACATTCAGTACTTC
D gene: TRBD2
CDR3 length: 14
clone size: few
V gene: TRBV7-9
J gene: TRBJ2-4

CDR3 protein: CASSVEVFRGLAKNIQYF
CDR3 DNA: TGTGCCAGCAGTGTGGAGGTTTTCCGGGGGCTGGCCAAAAACATTCAGTACTTC
D gene: .
CDR3 length: 18
clone size: few
V gene: TRBV2
J gene: TRBJ2-4

CDR3 protein: CASNDRGEETQYF
CDR3 DNA: TGTGCCAGCAACGACAGGGGTGAAGAGACCCAGTACTTC
D gene: TRBD1
CDR3 length: 13
clone size: few
V gene: TRBV2
J gene: TRBJ2-5

CDR3 protein: CASSLEAGDQPQHF
CDR3 DNA: TGTGCCAGCAGCTTAGAGGCAGGGGATCAGCCCCAGCATTTT
D gene: .
CDR3 length: 14
clone size: .
V gene: TRBV7-9
J gene: TRBJ1-5

CDR3 protein: CASRKDLTYEQYF
CDR3 DNA: TGTGCCAGCAGAAAAGACCTCACCTACGAGCAGTACTTC
D gene: .
CDR3 length: 13
clone size: .
V gene: TRBV7-9
J gene: TRBJ2-7

CDR3 protein: CASSFRETGNEQFF
CDR3 DNA: TGTGCCAGCAGTTTCCGGGAAACCGGAAATGAGCAGTTCTTC
D gene: .
CDR3 length: 14
clone size: .
V gene: TRBV28
J gene: TRBJ2-1

CDR3 protein: CSAFEEGAKNIQYF
CDR3 DNA: TGCAGTGCTTTCGAGGAAGGGGCCAAAAACATTCAGTACTTC
D gene: .
CDR3 length: 14
clone size: few
V gene: TRBV20-1
J gene: TRBJ2-4

CDR3 protein: CSVRAGLGYGYTF
CDR3 DNA: TGCAGCGTTCGGGCAGGCCTGGGTTATGGCTACACCTTC
D gene: .
CDR3 length: 13
clone size: .
V gene: TRBV29-1
J gene: TRBJ1-2

CDR3 protein: CSASVQGGYGYTF
CDR3 DNA: TGCAGTGCTAGCGTCCAGGGGGGGTATGGCTACACCTTC
D gene: TRBD1
CDR3 length: 13
clone size: .
V gene: TRBV20-1
J gene: TRBJ1-2

CDR3 protein: CGAQGREETQYF
CDR3 DNA: TGCGGCGCCCAGGGCAGAGAAGAGACCCAGTACTTC
D gene: .
CDR3 length: 12
clone size: .
V gene: TRBV29-1
J gene: TRBJ2-5

CDR3 protein: CASSTSRGGRRSSYEQYF
CDR3 DNA: TGTGCCAGCAGCACGAGTAGGGGGGGCAGAAGGAGCTCCTACGAGCAGTACTTC
D gene: .
CDR3 length: 18
clone size: .
V gene: TRBV12-3/TRBV12-4
J gene: TRBJ2-7

CDR3 protein: CASSLFGLGRSIAKNIQYF
CDR3 DNA: TGTGCCAGCAGTTTATTCGGTCTCGGGAGGTCTATAGCCAAAAACATTCAGTACTTC
D gene: TRBD2
CDR3 length: 19
clone size: few
V gene: TRBV28
J gene: TRBJ2-4

CDR3 protein: CASSLERGSWGTDTQYF
CDR3 DNA: TGTGCCAGCAGCTTAGAAAGGGGGAGCTGGGGAACAGATACGCAGTATTTT
D gene: .
CDR3 length: 17
clone size: .
V gene: TRBV7-2
J gene: TRBJ2-3

CDR3 protein: CASSFGTTTYEQYF
CDR3 DNA: TGCGCCAGCAGCTTCGGGACGACGACCTACGAGCAGTACTTC
D gene: .
CDR3 length: 14
clone size: .
V gene: TRBV5-1
J gene: TRBJ2-7

CDR3 protein: CASSAGQLLPTNEKLFF
CDR3 DNA: TGCGCCAGCAGCGCGGGACAGTTGCTTCCAACTAATGAAAAACTGTTTTTT
D gene: TRBD1
CDR3 length: 17
clone size: .
V gene: TRBV5-1
J gene: TRBJ1-4

CDR3 protein: CSARQGMEETQYF
CDR3 DNA: TGCAGTGCTAGACAGGGCATGGAAGAGACCCAGTACTTC
D gene: .
CDR3 length: 13
clone size: few
V gene: TRBV20-1
J gene: TRBJ2-5

CDR3 protein: CASSLSRAARTQYF
CDR3 DNA: TGTGCCAGCAGCTTAAGTAGGGCGGCGAGGACCCAGTACTTC
D gene: .
CDR3 length: 14
clone size: few
V gene: TRBV11-2
J gene: TRBJ2-5